The 18 T cell receptor beta chains below were found in one sample sequenced in a study of blood T cell repertoires in COVID-19. Produced via immunoSEQ multiplex PCR; TCRdb's table is partial and in-frame only. The table records some 290,000 clones, approximately 86% of them present only once. The sequencing input was peripheral blood. The receptors here all came from a man in his late teens or twenties with active or convalescent COVID-19.

The chain links TRBV7-9 to TRBJ1-1; D is unresolved. V lost 5 bases and J 0 bases, leaving 4 bases between the germline ends. The length of the CDR3 is 12 residues. From germline, CDR1 is SEHNR and CDR2 FQNEAQ (reference sequence). The CDR3, as DNA: TGTGCCAGCAGCGACATGAACACTGAAGCTTTCTTT. Protein sequence: CASSDMNTEAFF.

The chain carries TRBV6-6 and TRBJ1-2; TRBD1 matches at 9 bases. With 7 bases clipped from V and 6 bases from J, the junction kept 12 bases outside the gene matches. From germline, CDR1 is MNHNY and CDR2 SVGAGI (reference sequence). The CDR3 consists of 15 residues. CDR3 nucleotide sequence: TGTGCCAGCAACGAACTCGGAGGACAGGGGAATGGCTACACCTTC. Translating gives CASNELGGQGNGYTF.

The chain recombines TRBV7-7 with TRBJ2-2; 7 bases fit TRBD1. Germline-derived CDR1 and CDR2 are SSHAT and FNYEAQ (reference sequence). Trimming removed 6 bases from V and 6 bases from J; junction bases left unmatched: 1. The CDR3 is made up of 12 amino acids. CDR3 DNA: TGTGCCAGCAGTCAGGGGGCCGGGGAGCTGTTTTTT. This translates into CASSQGAGELFF.

The chain joins TRBV5-1 to TRBJ2-7, with D perhaps matching TRBD2 (6 bases). The ends were cut back, 0 bases at V and 4 bases at J, with 17 bases in the middle. Germline V lookup: CDR1 SGHRS, CDR2 YFSETQ. The CDR3 runs 16 residues. CDR3 in amino acids: CASSLGLEEGNYEQYF. DNA for the CDR3: TGCGCCAGCAGCTTGGGACTAGAAGAAGGTAATTACGAGCAGTACTTC.

The V call is TRBV7-3, the J call TRBJ2-3; D unresolved. Trimming cost V 5 bases and J 4 bases, with 13 bases left between them. Per the germline V gene, CDR1 is SGHTA and CDR2 is FQGTGA. This CDR3 has 14 amino acids. The chain's CDR3 is CASSPISRADTQYF. The DNA for the CDR3 is TGTGCCAGCAGCCCGATCTCCCGGGCAGATACGCAGTATTTT. Variable domain in full (rest from reference TRBV7-3 and TRBJ2-3): GAGVSQTPSNKVTEKGKYVELRCDPISGHTALYWYRQSLGQGPEFLIYFQGTGAADDSGLPNDRFFAVRPEGSVSTLKIQRTERGDSAVYLCASSPISRADTQYFGPGTRLTVL.

The rearrangement uses TRBV5-6 and TRBJ1-2; 10 bases are shared with TRBD1. Germline V gene data show CDR1 as SGHDT and CDR2 as YYEEEE. The CDR3 has 14 residues. The ends lost 7 bases at V and 4 bases at J; junction bases unmatched: 7. The CDR3 is CASLRTGGPYGYTF. CDR3 nucleotide sequence: TGTGCCAGCTTGCGGACAGGGGGGCCCTATGGCTACACCTTC.

The chain recombines TRBV12-5 with TRBJ2-3, with 7 bases that match TRBD1. CDR3 length: 16 amino acids. CDR1 LGHNT and CDR2 FRNRAP come from the germline V gene. Trimming cost V 5 bases and J 2 bases; bases outside gene matches: 10. The CDR3, as DNA: TGTGCTAGTGGTCCTGCACCGGGACAGCTCACAGATACGCAGTATTTT. Translation gives CASGPAPGQLTDTQYF. The full variable domain, with the rest looked up from reference TRBV12-5 and TRBJ2-3, is DARVTQTPRHKVTEMGQEVTMRCQPILGHNTVFWYRQTMMQGLELLAYFRNRAPLDDSGMPKDRFSAEMPDATLATLKIQPSEPRDSAVYFCASGPAPGQLTDTQYFGPGTRLTVL.

The chain couples TRBV11-1 to TRBJ2-3; D may be TRBD2 (5 bases). Germline CDR1 SGHAT, CDR2 FQDESV (reference sequence). V lost 3 bases and J 0 bases, leaving 13 bases between the germline ends. The CDR3 has 16 residues. CDR3 nucleotides: TGTGCCAGCAGCTTTGCGGGCAGGACTAGCACAGATACGCAGTATTTT. Translating it yields CASSFAGRTSTDTQYF.

The rearrangement uses TRBV24-1 and TRBJ1-5, with a tentative D call TRBD1 (6 bases). CDR3 length: 17 amino acids. From germline, CDR1 is KGHDR and CDR2 SFDVKD. With 7 bases removed from V and 4 bases from J, the gap between germline ends came to 22 bases. Written as DNA, the CDR3 is TGTGCCACCAGGACCAGGACAGAACCTGAGGCTAATCAGCCCCAGCATTTT. This gives the protein CATRTRTEPEANQPQHF.

This chain links TRBV7-3 with TRBJ1-2, with TRBD1 matching 9 bases. This CDR3 comprises 13 residues. Germline V CDR1 and CDR2: SGHTA, FQGTGA. Trimming cost V 5 bases and J 9 bases; bases outside gene matches: 7. The CDR3 loop reads CASSPGTGFRYTF. The DNA of the CDR3 is TGTGCCAGCAGCCCCGGGACAGGGTTTCGCTACACCTTC.

This clone was found once. The rearrangement joins TRBV18 to TRBJ2-1; D gene unclear. Germline V CDR1 and CDR2: KGHSH, LQKENI. V lost 6 bases and J 8 bases, leaving 11 bases between the germline ends. CDR3 size: 12 residues. The CDR3 DNA reads TGTGCCAGCTCCCCCAGGATAGATGAGCAGTTCTTC. This sequence encodes CASSPRIDEQFF.

Here the CDR3 reads CASSLPFGSRNTIYF. For the CDR3, the DNA is TGTGCCAGCAGTCTTCCCTTCGGGAGCCGAAACACCATATATTTT. The chain is built from TRBV6-2 or TRBV6-3 and TRBJ1-3; D uncertain. CDR1 MNHEY and CDR2 SVGEGT come from the germline V gene. The CDR3 loop spans 15 amino acids. The V and J ends lost 5 bases and 5 bases respectively, with 16 bases between them.

Only one count was recorded for this clone. The chain recombines TRBV24-1 with TRBJ2-1, with 8 bases aligning to TRBD1. Germline V gives CDR1 KGHDR, CDR2 SFDVKD. V lost 1 base to trimming and J lost 8 bases; unmatched junction nucleotides: 6. The CDR3 contains 15 residues. The CDR3 DNA reads as TGTGCCACCAGTGATTTTGGACAGGGTAAGGATGAGCAGTTCTTC. The encoded protein is CATSDFGQGKDEQFF.

This rearrangement joins TRBV4-1 to TRBJ1-2, with 7 bases identical to TRBD1. The CDR3 length is 15 residues. V trimming: 0 bases; J trimming: 8 bases; junction bases outside the gene matches: 9. The V gene's germline CDR1 is MGHRA and CDR2 YSYEKL. CDR3 sequence: CASSQELQNRGGYTF. The CDR3 DNA reads as TGCGCCAGCAGCCAAGAACTACAAAACAGGGGAGGCTACACCTTC.

The rearrangement uses TRBV28 and TRBJ2-1, with D possibly being TRBD2 (5 bases). From germline, CDR1 is MDHEN and CDR2 SYDVKM. The CDR3 has 15 amino acids. V was clipped by 6 bases and J by 1 base, with 13 bases between them. The CDR3 sequence: CASSDGAVSYNEQFF. The CDR3 DNA reads TGTGCCAGCAGCGACGGAGCGGTATCCTACAATGAGCAGTTCTTC. The complete variable domain, with remaining parts taken from reference TRBV28 and TRBJ2-1, reads DVKVTQSSRYLVKRTGEKVFLECVQDMDHENMFWYRQDPGLGLRLIYFSYDVKMKEKGDIPEGYSVSREKKERFSLILESASTNQTSMYLCASSDGAVSYNEQFFGPGTRLTVL.

This chain's CDR3 is CASSLGQFYGYTF. CDR3 bases: TGTGCCAGCAGTTTAGGACAGTTTTATGGCTACACCTTC. This rearrangement joins TRBV28 to TRBJ1-2; D might be TRBD1 (6 bases). Trimming shortened V by 2 bases and J by 5 bases, and 9 bases separated the two germline ends. This CDR3 spans 13 amino acids. CDR1 and CDR2 (germline): MDHEN, SYDVKM.

The chain recombines TRBV4-3 with TRBJ2-7; 12 bases map to TRBD2. The junction had 2 bases not matched to a gene; V was cut back by 0 bases and J by 2 bases. CDR1 and CDR2 from the germline V gene are LGHNA and YSLEER. This CDR3 contains 16 residues. CDR3 bases: TGCGCCAGCAGCCAAGACCTAGCGGGAGGGCCCTACGAGCAGTACTTC. Amino acids: CASSQDLAGGPYEQYF.

The CDR3 loop reads CASTSPMGGGLDEQFF. In nucleotides, the CDR3 is TGTGCCAGCACCTCCCCCATGGGCGGGGGTTTAGATGAGCAGTTCTTC. The chain joins TRBV4-2 to TRBJ2-1; the match to TRBD2 covers 7 bases. V gave up 7 bases and J gave up 8 bases; unmatched junction bases: 17. The CDR3 is 16 amino acids. Per the germline V gene, CDR1 is LGHNA and CDR2 is YNFKEQ.